Shown below are 21 T cell receptor beta chains from a single sample sequenced in a study of early stage breast cancer tumors. Repertoires were generated with immunoSEQ multiplex PCR, while TCRdb's copy carries only in-frame clones and drops some. The table shows 5,500 to 6,500 clones, with roughly 78% occurring only once. Sequenced input: normal breast tissue next to the tumor. The receptors shown here come from a person aged 70 to 85 with breast cancer.

CDR3 region: CASSLGYYSGGASYNEQFF. CDR3 DNA sequence: TGTGCCAGCAGCTTAGGTTACTATAGCGGGGGGGCCTCCTACAATGAGCAGTTCTTC. The rearrangement joins TRBV7-8 to TRBJ2-1; 11 bases map to TRBD2. In germline, CDR1 is SGHVS, CDR2 FQNEAQ. The CDR3 has 19 amino acids. Trimming at V came to 1 base and at J to 0 bases, leaving 8 bases not matched to a gene.

The chain has TRBV11-1 and TRBJ2-2, with D possibly being TRBD1 (6 bases). CDR3 size: 16 residues. Trimming removed 6 bases from V and 2 bases from J, with 16 bases in between. Germline-derived CDR1 and CDR2 are SGHAT and FQDESV (reference sequence). As DNA, the CDR3 is TGTGCCAGCAGGAGGGGGACATCCCTCAACACCGGGGAGCTGTTTTTT. Protein sequence: CASRRGTSLNTGELFF.

This clone is categorized as medium-sized. The chain employs TRBV9 and TRBJ2-2, with D uncertain. Germline V gene lookup returns CDR1 SGDLS and CDR2 YYNGEE. CDR3 length equals 15 residues. Trimming removed 4 bases from V and 1 base from J, with 11 bases in between. The CDR3 region has the DNA TGTGCCAGCAGCACGTCGGTCGTGAACACCGGGGAGCTGTTTTTT. It encodes CASSTSVVNTGELFF.

This clone has only a few counts. This chain uses TRBV29-1 with TRBJ1-2; TRBD1 matches 8 bases. Germline CDR1 is SQVTM and CDR2 is ANQGSEA. V dropped 5 bases and J dropped 5; count of bases not matched to a gene: 7. The CDR3 loop spans 13 amino acids. CDR3 in amino acids: CSVFGQGWYGYTF. The CDR3 DNA reads TGCAGCGTTTTTGGACAGGGATGGTATGGCTACACCTTC.

The sample holds a few counts of this clone. The chain carries TRBV19 and TRBJ2-1; 8 nucleotides agree with TRBD2. This CDR3 spans 13 amino acids. CDR1 is LNHDA, CDR2 SQIVND, per germline (reference sequence). The J segment lost 7 bases and the V segment lost 7 bases, leaving 6 bases of the junction unmatched. CDR3 sequence reads: CASKSGSTNEQFF. DNA for the CDR3: TGTGCCAGTAAAAGCGGGAGTACGAATGAGCAGTTCTTC.

The chain carries TRBV6-6 and TRBJ2-5; 7 bases map to TRBD2. Germline assignment: CDR1 MNHNY and CDR2 SVGAGI (reference sequence). This CDR3 region has 16 residues. The trim removed 6 bases at V and 4 bases at J, leaving 14 bases unmatched. The CDR3 loop reads CASRNSGGSRGETQYF. The CDR3 region has the DNA TGTGCCAGCAGGAACTCAGGCGGGAGTAGGGGAGAGACCCAGTACTTC.

The chain is built from TRBV7-8 and TRBJ2-3; TRBD2 matches 8 bases. The CDR3 covers 17 residues. CDR1 is SGHVS, CDR2 FQNEAQ, per germline. The J segment lost 0 bases and the V segment lost 5 bases, leaving 10 bases of the junction unmatched. This CDR3 is CASSPTSGRISTDTQYF. The CDR3 DNA reads as TGTGCCAGCAGCCCAACTAGCGGACGAATTAGCACAGATACGCAGTATTTT.

This clone was observed a few times. This rearrangement joins TRBV6-5 to TRBJ1-2; a possible D gene is TRBD1 (6 bases). CDR3 length: 12 amino acids. CDR1 MNHEY and CDR2 SVGAGI come from the germline V gene. V gave up 6 bases and J gave up 14 bases, with 19 bases separating them. Written as DNA, the CDR3 is TGTGCCAGCAGCCCCAATGGACAGCCTGGAACCTTC. It translates to CASSPNGQPGTF.

J is TRBJ2-5 and V is TRBV6-5; 10 positions match TRBD2. CDR3 length: 16 residues. Trimming cost V 1 base and J 4 bases; bases outside gene matches: 6. From germline, CDR1 is MNHEY and CDR2 SVGAGI. CDR3 bases: TGTGCCAGCAGTTACTGGAGCGGGGGGGCCTCAGAGACCCAGTACTTC. The encoded protein is CASSYWSGGASETQYF.

Only one count was recorded for this clone. The chain joins TRBV27 to TRBJ1-1; D is possibly TRBD1 (5 bases). In germline, CDR1 is MNHEY, CDR2 SMNVEV (reference sequence). This CDR3 is built from 14 residues. Trimming took off 3 bases at V and 6 bases at J, with 14 bases between the two ends. This CDR3 is CASSLGGERSEAFF. The CDR3 bases are TGTGCCAGCAGTTTGGGGGGGGAGAGGTCTGAAGCTTTCTTT.

This chain connects TRBV19 to TRBJ1-5; TRBD1 is a possible D gene (5 bases). CDR1 is LNHDA and CDR2 is SQIVND in the germline V gene (reference sequence). Trimming shortened V by 7 bases and J by 0 bases, and 7 bases separated the two germline ends. The length of the CDR3 is 13 residues. CDR3 loop: CASKDNSNQPQHF. The CDR3 coding sequence is TGTGCCAGTAAGGACAATAGCAATCAGCCCCAGCATTTT.

The chain joins TRBV19 to TRBJ1-1; no definite D call. The germline V gene encodes CDR1 LNHDA and CDR2 SQIVND (reference sequence). The CDR3 is 15 amino acids. Between the trimmed V and J ends, which lost 7 bases and 6 bases, there was a span of 21 bases. The CDR3 region has the DNA TGTGCCAGTACCCCGATGTCGGGGATGAGGGCTGAAGCTTTCTTT. This translates into CASTPMSGMRAEAFF.

V usage is TRBV19 and J usage is TRBJ1-1; D is uncertain. The germline V gene encodes CDR1 LNHDA and CDR2 SQIVND (reference sequence). CDR3 length: 14 residues. Trimming left V 1 base short and J 0 bases short, with 6 bases between. The CDR3 sequence is CASSIGQMNTEAFF. DNA of the CDR3: TGTGCCAGTAGTATAGGGCAGATGAACACTGAAGCTTTCTTT.

The table lists this clone with a few counts. This chain joins TRBV6-5 and TRBJ1-2, with a tentative D call TRBD1 (6 bases). The germline V gene encodes CDR1 MNHEY and CDR2 SVGAGI. V gave up 2 bases and J gave up 6 bases, with 13 bases separating them. CDR3 length: 14 amino acids. The CDR3 reads CASSYVWGRHGYTF. As DNA, the CDR3 is TGTGCCAGCAGTTACGTCTGGGGGCGCCATGGCTACACCTTC.

The table lists this clone with a few counts. The V call is TRBV4-2, the J call TRBJ1-4, with 7 bases aligning to TRBD1. Germline CDR1 reads LGHNA; CDR2 reads YNFKEQ. The CDR3 consists of 13 residues. V lost 8 bases, J lost 6 bases, and 6 bases stayed unmatched. This chain's CDR3 is CASCPGQHEKLFF. The CDR3 nucleotides read TGTGCCAGCTGCCCGGGACAGCATGAAAAACTGTTTTTT.

This clone showed up just once. The V gene is TRBV19, the J gene TRBJ2-5; perhaps TRBD2 as D (5 bases). The V and J ends lost 6 bases and 0 bases respectively, with 11 bases between them. CDR1 is LNHDA and CDR2 is SQIVND in the germline V gene (reference sequence). This CDR3 spans 14 amino acids. CDR3 sequence: CASRGATYQETQYF. CDR3 DNA: TGTGCCAGTAGGGGAGCAACGTACCAAGAGACCCAGTACTTC.

The chain links TRBV27 to TRBJ2-3, with 7 bases aligning to TRBD1. The CDR3 contains 15 residues. Unmatched junction bases numbered 3, after V lost 3 bases and J lost 0 bases. Germline V CDR1 and CDR2: MNHEY, SMNVEV (reference sequence). The DNA of the CDR3 is TGTGCCAGCAGTTTCCGGGACAGAAGCACAGATACGCAGTATTTT. This sequence encodes CASSFRDRSTDTQYF.

This clone was seen a few times. The chain couples TRBV6-1 to TRBJ1-4; no definite D call. The length of the CDR3 is 14 residues. CDR1 and CDR2 (germline): MNHNS, SASEGT. V was clipped by 3 bases and J by 3 bases, with 8 bases between them. In DNA, the CDR3 is TGTGCCAGCAGTGACGGACTAGCTAATGAAAAACTGTTTTTT. Translating it yields CASSDGLANEKLFF.

This clone was detected only a few times. CDR3 amino acids: CASSNPRSPQGRCSPLHF. The CDR3 region has the DNA TGTGCCAGCAGCAACCCCCGAAGTCCCCAGGGGCGGTGTTCACCCCTCCACTTT. V and J are TRBV21-1 and TRBJ1-6; TRBD1 is taken as the D call from the table, unchecked against the DNA. TRBV21-1 is tagged as a pseudogene. This CDR3 has 18 residues.

J is TRBJ1-2 and V is TRBV7-2; possible D gene TRBD1, 6 bases. There are 16 residues in the CDR3. Germline-derived CDR1 and CDR2 are SGHTA and FQGNSA. Trimming removed 4 bases at V and 0 bases at J, with 15 bases between. This CDR3 reads CASSSRADSANYGYTF. CDR3 bases: TGTGCCAGCAGCTCCCGCGCGGACAGCGCTAACTATGGCTACACCTTC.

The V and J genes are TRBV21-1 and TRBJ1-3; TRBD1, the table's D call, was not compared with the DNA. TRBV21-1 constitutes a pseudogene. CDR3 length: 15 residues. CDR3 in DNA: TGTGCCAGCAGCAAAAAGGGGGCCTCTGGAAACACCATATATTTT. This sequence encodes CASSKKGASGNTIYF.